The 18 T cell receptor beta chains presented below share a single source sample, sequenced in a study of PD-1 blockade in classical Hodgkin lymphoma. In every patient, relapse followed autologous stem cell transplantation, while exposure to brentuximab vedotin differed. Magnetic depletion of unwanted cells isolated CD4+ T cells from thawed PBMCs. This table comes from immunoSEQ multiplex PCR, and its TCRdb copy is limited to in-frame clones, with some not included. Here the sample spans approximately 25,000 clones, about 83% being singletons. The sequences come from CD4+ T cells from blood, collected at baseline. The origin of the receptors is a human donor with classical Hodgkin lymphoma.

This clone was observed a few times. This chain links TRBV5-6 with TRBJ1-2, with 7 nucleotides matching TRBD1. V lost 4 bases to trimming and J lost 6 bases; unmatched junction nucleotides: 12. The germline gives CDR1 SGHDT, CDR2 YYEEEE. The CDR3 is 15 residues long. CDR3 amino acids: CASSRGYRGVDGYTF. The CDR3, as DNA: TGTGCCAGCAGCCGAGGATACAGGGGAGTAGATGGCTACACCTTC.

The chain couples TRBV10-3 to TRBJ1-2; 7 bases line up with TRBD1. V shed 6 bases and J 8 bases; nucleotides not matched to a gene: 6. This CDR3 region has 12 residues. The V gene's germline CDR1 is ENHRY and CDR2 SYGVKD. The CDR3 DNA reads TGTGCCATCAGCGGGACAGCCAGAGGCTACACCTTC. Translating gives CAISGTARGYTF.

The chain recombines TRBV5-6 with TRBJ1-3; D is unclear. V shed 0 bases and J shed 4 bases, with 17 bases lying between them. There are 17 residues in the CDR3. Germline V gives CDR1 SGHDT, CDR2 YYEEEE. CDR3 residues: CASSLGPPEVLGNTIYF. The CDR3 DNA is TGTGCCAGCAGCTTGGGGCCACCCGAGGTTTTGGGAAACACCATATATTTT.

This chain links TRBV19 with TRBJ1-5; 7 bases match TRBD1. Germline assignment: CDR1 LNHDA and CDR2 SQIVND (reference sequence). V lost 4 bases, J lost 0 bases, and 9 bases stayed unmatched. The CDR3 has 17 amino acids. The CDR3 spells CASSSDKGARSNQPQHF. The CDR3, as DNA: TGTGCCAGTAGTAGCGACAAGGGGGCGCGTAGCAATCAGCCCCAGCATTTT.

This chain uses TRBV5-1 with TRBJ1-4; D uncertain. The germline V gene encodes CDR1 SGHRS and CDR2 YFSETQ. V lost 1 base and J 2 bases, leaving 12 bases between the germline ends. The length of the CDR3 is 16 residues. CDR3 sequence (DNA): TGCGCCAGCAGCTTGCCCCGGGTGGGTACTAATGAAAAACTGTTTTTT. The encoded protein is CASSLPRVGTNEKLFF.

In this sample, this clone turned up a few times. V gene TRBV6-5 combines with J gene TRBJ1-2, with 8 bases aligning to TRBD1. After removal of 6 bases from V and 0 bases from J, the junction contained 6 bases not matched to a gene. From germline, CDR1 is MNHEY and CDR2 SVGAGI. The CDR3 length is 15 residues. CDR3 sequence (DNA): TGTGCCAGCAGCACTGGACAGGGAACTAACTATGGCTACACCTTC. Its protein product is CASSTGQGTNYGYTF.

The rearrangement links TRBV19 to TRBJ1-1, with 7 positions matching TRBD1. Germline CDR1 reads LNHDA; CDR2 reads SQIVND (reference sequence). The CDR3 length is 16 residues. The J segment lost 0 bases and the V segment lost 3 bases, leaving 7 bases of the junction unmatched. CDR3 protein: CASSIYQGGLNTEAFF. The CDR3 DNA follows: TGTGCCAGTAGTATCTATCAGGGGGGCCTGAACACTGAAGCTTTCTTT.

The chain uses TRBV9 and TRBJ1-2, with D unclear. Germline V gene data show CDR1 as SGDLS and CDR2 as YYNGEE. The CDR3 sequence is 14 residues long. V dropped 0 bases and J dropped 4 bases, with 10 bases sitting between them. The CDR3 spells CASSVEIGPYGYTF. In DNA, the CDR3 is TGTGCCAGCAGCGTAGAGATAGGCCCCTATGGCTACACCTTC.

The rearrangement uses TRBV7-9 and TRBJ1-2, with 9 positions matching TRBD1. The CDR3 runs 14 residues. V lost 2 bases and J lost 4; bases outside the gene matches: 2. Germline V gene data show CDR1 as SEHNR and CDR2 as FQNEAQ (reference sequence). CDR3 coding DNA: TGTGCCAGCAGCTTATCGGGACAGGGCTATGGCTACACCTTC. Amino acid sequence: CASSLSGQGYGYTF.

This clone showed up just once. CDR3 sequence (DNA): TGTGCCAGTAGTATTGGGACAGTGAACACCGGGGAGCTGTTTTTT. Its translation: CASSIGTVNTGELFF. This chain links TRBV19 with TRBJ2-2; 7 positions match TRBD1. The CDR3 consists of 15 residues. V lost 3 bases to trimming and J lost 1 base; unmatched junction nucleotides: 2. Germline loops: CDR1 LNHDA, CDR2 SQIVND (reference sequence).

The gene calls are TRBV6-1 and TRBJ1-1; unclear D gene. V was pared by 6 bases and J by 4 bases, with 6 bases between. The CDR3 consists of 11 residues. Per germline, CDR1 MNHNS and CDR2 SASEGT. CDR3 region: CASSRATEAFF. Written as DNA, the CDR3 is TGTGCCAGCAGCCGGGCCACTGAAGCTTTCTTT.

V is TRBV27 and J is TRBJ2-1; D ambiguous. Per the germline V gene, CDR1 is MNHEY and CDR2 is SMNVEV (reference sequence). V was clipped by 8 bases and J by 1 base, with 15 bases between them. The CDR3 has 15 amino acids. In nucleotides, the CDR3 is TGTGCCAGCGCTCCAACGAAAGGATCCTACAATGAGCAGTTCTTC. Its protein product is CASAPTKGSYNEQFF.

The chain carries TRBV7-2 and TRBJ1-2; D gene unclear. The CDR3 extends over 12 amino acids. Trimming stripped 2 bases from V and 8 bases from J, with 9 bases between. Germline values: CDR1 SGHTA, CDR2 FQGNSA. CDR3 region: CASSLSARGYTF. As DNA, the CDR3 is TGTGCCAGCAGCTTAAGCGCGAGAGGCTACACCTTC.

This chain links TRBV9 with TRBJ2-1, with 9 bases matching TRBD2. Germline V gene data show CDR1 as SGDLS and CDR2 as YYNGEE. The V segment lost 3 bases and the J segment 10 bases; nucleotides outside the gene matches: 8. The CDR3 is 14 residues long. The CDR3 protein is CASSGGVLAGEQFF. CDR3 nucleotide sequence: TGTGCCAGCAGCGGGGGAGTCCTAGCGGGAGAGCAGTTCTTC.

The chain carries TRBV10-3 and TRBJ1-1; D is uncertain. Germline V gene lookup returns CDR1 ENHRY and CDR2 SYGVKD. The CDR3 has 20 residues. V lost 0 bases and J lost 5, with 28 bases in between. In DNA form, the CDR3 reads TGTGCCATCAGTGAGTCGGAGGTGGCAGGATCAATAAAGGGCAAAACTGAAGCTTTCTTT. Amino acids: CAISESEVAGSIKGKTEAFF.

The chain is built from TRBV6-1 and TRBJ2-7; D is unclear. Trimming removed 1 base at V and 2 bases at J, with 9 bases between. Germline V gene lookup returns CDR1 MNHNS and CDR2 SASEGT. The CDR3 sequence is 14 residues long. This chain's CDR3 is CASSEVLRAYEQYF. The CDR3 region has the DNA TGTGCCAGCAGTGAAGTTTTACGAGCCTACGAGCAGTACTTC.

V usage is TRBV7-6 and J usage is TRBJ1-3, with TRBD1 as a possible D gene (5 bases). The CDR3 length is 15 residues. Deletions cut 5 bases from V and 0 bases from J, with 11 bases between. CDR1 and CDR2 (germline): SGHVS, FNYEAQ. The CDR3 sequence: CASSQTASSGNTIYF. The CDR3, as DNA: TGTGCCAGCAGCCAGACAGCCTCCTCTGGAAACACCATATATTTT. The full variable domain, its missing parts supplied by reference TRBV7-6 and TRBJ1-3, is GAGVSQSPRYKVTKRGQDVALRCDPISGHVSLYWYRQALGQGPEFLTYFNYEAQQDKSGLPNDRFSAERPEGSISTLTIQRTEQRDSAMYRCASSQTASSGNTIYFGEGSWLTVV.

This chain joins TRBV9 and TRBJ1-6, with 7 bases that match TRBD1. Losses at the gene ends were 2 bases for V and 8 bases for J; bases not matched to a gene: 7. The CDR3 runs to 15 residues. Germline V gene data show CDR1 as SGDLS and CDR2 as YYNGEE. Written as DNA, the CDR3 is TGTGCCAGCAGCGTCACAGGGGAACAATATTCACCCCTCCACTTT. Its translation: CASSVTGEQYSPLHF.